This T cell receptor (beta chain) emerged from a study of T cell repertoires in cytomegalovirus infection. Germline V gene data show CDR1 as ENHRY and CDR2 as SYGVKD. J lost 7 bases, V lost 7 bases, and 13 bases had no gene match. The CDR3 totals 16 residues. In TCRdb, the reads were re-called with MiXCR into one record per CDR3 protein. The sample holds about 570,000 distinct CDR3 sequences; under 45% are singletons and the top ten take around 48%. Details on this clonotype: Antigen specificity is unknown.

The chain is built from TRBV10-3 and TRBJ2-1; 10 nucleotides line up with TRBD2. Sequenced here: cultured PBMCs, sampled from culture after CMV antigen stimulation. The clonotype originates from a human donor in good health (CMV status not recorded). Some clones in this sample may be carry-over from other donors' samples. CDR3 amino acids: CAIKRTSGGMGNEQFF. CDR3 bases: TGTGCCATCAAGCGGACTAGCGGAGGAATGGGGAATGAGCAGTTCTTC.